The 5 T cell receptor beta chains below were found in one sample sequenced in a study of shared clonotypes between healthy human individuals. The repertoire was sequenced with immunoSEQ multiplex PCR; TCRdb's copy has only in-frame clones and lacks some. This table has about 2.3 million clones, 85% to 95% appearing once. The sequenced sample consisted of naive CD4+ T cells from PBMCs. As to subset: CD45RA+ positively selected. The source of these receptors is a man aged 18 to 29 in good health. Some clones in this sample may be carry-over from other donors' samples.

The CDR3 spells CASSALYEKLFF. CDR3 DNA sequence: TGTGCCAGTAGTGCCCTTTATGAAAAACTGTTTTTT. The V and J genes are TRBV19 and TRBJ1-4; D unresolved. This CDR3 is 12 amino acids long. Germline CDR1 reads LNHDA; CDR2 reads SQIVND (reference sequence). With 5 bases removed from V and 6 bases from J, the gap between germline ends came to 7 bases.

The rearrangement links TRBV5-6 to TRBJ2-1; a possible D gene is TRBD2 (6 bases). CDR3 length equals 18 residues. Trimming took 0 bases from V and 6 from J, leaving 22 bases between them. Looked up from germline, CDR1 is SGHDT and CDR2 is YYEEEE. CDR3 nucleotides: TGTGCCAGCAGCTTGGATTGGCGCCCTAGGAGGGGTAGCAATGAGCAGTTCTTC. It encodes CASSLDWRPRRGSNEQFF. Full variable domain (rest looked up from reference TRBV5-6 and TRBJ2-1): DAGVTQSPTHLIKTRGQQVTLRCSPKSGHDTVSWYQQALGQGPQFIFQYYEEEERQRGNFPDRFSGHQFPNYSSELNVNALLLGDSALYLCASSLDWRPRRGSNEQFFGPGTRLTVL.

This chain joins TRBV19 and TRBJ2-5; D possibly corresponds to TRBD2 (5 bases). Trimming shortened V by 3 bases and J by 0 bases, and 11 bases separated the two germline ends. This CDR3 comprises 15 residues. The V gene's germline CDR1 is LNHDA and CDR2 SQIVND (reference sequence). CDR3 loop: CASSMNPGYQETQYF. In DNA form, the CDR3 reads TGTGCCAGTAGTATGAATCCGGGGTACCAAGAGACCCAGTACTTC.

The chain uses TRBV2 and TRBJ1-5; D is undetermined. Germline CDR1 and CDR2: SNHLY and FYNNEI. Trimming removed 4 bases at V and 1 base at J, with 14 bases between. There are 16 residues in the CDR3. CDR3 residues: CASSGSGSASNQPQHF. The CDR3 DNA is TGTGCCAGCAGTGGAAGCGGGTCGGCAAGCAATCAGCCCCAGCATTTT.

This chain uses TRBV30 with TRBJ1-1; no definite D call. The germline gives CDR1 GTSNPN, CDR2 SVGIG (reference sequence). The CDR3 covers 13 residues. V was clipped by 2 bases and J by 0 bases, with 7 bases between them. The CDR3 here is CAWSPSLNTEAFF. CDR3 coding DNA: TGTGCCTGGAGTCCCTCCCTGAACACTGAAGCTTTCTTT.